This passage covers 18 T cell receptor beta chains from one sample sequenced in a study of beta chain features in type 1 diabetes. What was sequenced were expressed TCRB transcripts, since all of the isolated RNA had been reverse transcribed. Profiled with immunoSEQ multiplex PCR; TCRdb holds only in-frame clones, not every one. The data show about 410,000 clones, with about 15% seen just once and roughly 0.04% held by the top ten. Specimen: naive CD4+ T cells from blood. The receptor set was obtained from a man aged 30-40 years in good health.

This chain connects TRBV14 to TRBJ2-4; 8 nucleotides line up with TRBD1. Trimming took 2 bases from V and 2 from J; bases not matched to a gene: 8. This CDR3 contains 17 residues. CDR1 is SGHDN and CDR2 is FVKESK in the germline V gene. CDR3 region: CASSQRAGGLTKNIQYF. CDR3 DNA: TGTGCCAGCAGCCAACGGGCAGGGGGCTTGACCAAAAACATTCAGTACTTC.

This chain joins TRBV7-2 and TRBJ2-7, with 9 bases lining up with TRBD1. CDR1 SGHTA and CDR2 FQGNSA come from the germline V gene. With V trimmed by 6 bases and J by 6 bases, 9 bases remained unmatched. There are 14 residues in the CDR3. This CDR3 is CASRRPGQGGEQYF. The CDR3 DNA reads TGTGCCAGCAGACGTCCGGGACAGGGAGGCGAGCAGTACTTC. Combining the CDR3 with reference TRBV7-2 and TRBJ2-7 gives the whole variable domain GAGVSQSPSNKVTEKGKDVELRCDPISGHTALYWYRQSLGQGLEFLIYFQGNSAPDKSGLPSDRFSAERTGGSVSTLTIQRTQQEDSAVYLCASRRPGQGGEQYFGPGTRLTVT.

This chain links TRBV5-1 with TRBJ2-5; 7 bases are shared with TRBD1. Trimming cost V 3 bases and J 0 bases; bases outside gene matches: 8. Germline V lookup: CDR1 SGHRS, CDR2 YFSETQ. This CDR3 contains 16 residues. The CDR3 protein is CASSSPGQMYQETQYF. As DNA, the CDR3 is TGCGCCAGCAGCTCCCCGGGACAGATGTACCAAGAGACCCAGTACTTC. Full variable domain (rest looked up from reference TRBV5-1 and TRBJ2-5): KAGVTQTPRYLIKTRGQQVTLSCSPISGHRSVSWYQQTPGQGLQFLFEYFSETQRNKGNFPGRFSGRQFSNSRSEMNVSTLELGDSALYLCASSSPGQMYQETQYFGPGTRLLVL.

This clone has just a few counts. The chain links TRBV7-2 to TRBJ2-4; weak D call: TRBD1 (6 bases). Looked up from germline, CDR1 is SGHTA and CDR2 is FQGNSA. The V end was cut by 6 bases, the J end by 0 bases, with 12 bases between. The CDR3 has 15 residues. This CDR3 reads CASSWPGVAKNIQYF. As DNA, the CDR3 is TGTGCCAGCAGTTGGCCAGGGGTAGCCAAAAACATTCAGTACTTC.

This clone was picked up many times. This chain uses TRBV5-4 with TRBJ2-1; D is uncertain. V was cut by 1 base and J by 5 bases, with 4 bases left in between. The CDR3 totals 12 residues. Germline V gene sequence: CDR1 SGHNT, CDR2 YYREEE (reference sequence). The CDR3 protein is CASSLLDNEQFF. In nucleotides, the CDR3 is TGTGCCAGCAGCTTGCTCGACAATGAGCAGTTCTTC.

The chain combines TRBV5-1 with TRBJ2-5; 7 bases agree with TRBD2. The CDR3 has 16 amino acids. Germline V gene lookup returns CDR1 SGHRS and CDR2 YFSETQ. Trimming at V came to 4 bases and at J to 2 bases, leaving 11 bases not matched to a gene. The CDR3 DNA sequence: TGCGCCAGCAGCCGAGGACTAGTACCCGCACAAGAGACCCAGTACTTC. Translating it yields CASSRGLVPAQETQYF. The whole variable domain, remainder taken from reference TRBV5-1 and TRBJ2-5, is KAGVTQTPRYLIKTRGQQVTLSCSPISGHRSVSWYQQTPGQGLQFLFEYFSETQRNKGNFPGRFSGRQFSNSRSEMNVSTLELGDSALYLCASSRGLVPAQETQYFGPGTRLLVL.

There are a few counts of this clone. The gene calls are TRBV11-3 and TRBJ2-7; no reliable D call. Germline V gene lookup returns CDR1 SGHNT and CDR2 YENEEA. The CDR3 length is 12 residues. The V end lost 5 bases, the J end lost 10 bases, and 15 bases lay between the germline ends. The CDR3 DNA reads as TGTGCCAGCAGCCCAGACGGGCAGGTTCAGTACGTC. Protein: CASSPDGQVQYV.

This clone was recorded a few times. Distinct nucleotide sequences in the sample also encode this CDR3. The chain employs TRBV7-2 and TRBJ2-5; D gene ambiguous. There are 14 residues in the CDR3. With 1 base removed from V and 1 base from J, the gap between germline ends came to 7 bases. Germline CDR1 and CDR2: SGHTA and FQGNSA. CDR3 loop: CASSLGLSQETQYF. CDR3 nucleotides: TGTGCCAGCAGCTTAGGACTTTCCCAAGAGACCCAGTACTTC. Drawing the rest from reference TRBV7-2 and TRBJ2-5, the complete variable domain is GAGVSQSPSNKVTEKGKDVELRCDPISGHTALYWYRQSLGQGLEFLIYFQGNSAPDKSGLPSDRFSAERTGGSVSTLTIQRTQQEDSAVYLCASSLGLSQETQYFGPGTRLLVL.

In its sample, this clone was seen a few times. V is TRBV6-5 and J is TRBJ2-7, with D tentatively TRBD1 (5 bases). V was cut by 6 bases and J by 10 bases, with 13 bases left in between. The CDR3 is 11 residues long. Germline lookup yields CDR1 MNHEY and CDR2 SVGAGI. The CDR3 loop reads CASSPVQAQYF. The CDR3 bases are TGTGCCAGCAGCCCTGTACAGGCACAGTACTTC.

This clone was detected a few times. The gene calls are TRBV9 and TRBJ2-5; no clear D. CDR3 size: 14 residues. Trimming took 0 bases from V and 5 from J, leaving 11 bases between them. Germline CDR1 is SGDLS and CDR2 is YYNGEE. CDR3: CASSVGVSYETQYF. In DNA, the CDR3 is TGTGCCAGCAGCGTAGGGGTATCTTACGAGACCCAGTACTTC.

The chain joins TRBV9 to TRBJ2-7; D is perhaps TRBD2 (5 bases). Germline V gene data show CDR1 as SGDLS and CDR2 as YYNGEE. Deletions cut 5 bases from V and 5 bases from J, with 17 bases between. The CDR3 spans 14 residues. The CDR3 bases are TGTGCCAGCAGTTCCAGGACTTCTACCCACGAGCAGTACTTC. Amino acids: CASSSRTSTHEQYF.

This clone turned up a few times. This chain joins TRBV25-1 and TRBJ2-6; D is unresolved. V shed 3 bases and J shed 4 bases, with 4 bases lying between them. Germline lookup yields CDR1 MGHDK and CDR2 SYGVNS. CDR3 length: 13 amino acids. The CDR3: CASSDTGANVLTF. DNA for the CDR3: TGTGCCAGCAGTGATACCGGGGCCAACGTCCTGACTTTC.

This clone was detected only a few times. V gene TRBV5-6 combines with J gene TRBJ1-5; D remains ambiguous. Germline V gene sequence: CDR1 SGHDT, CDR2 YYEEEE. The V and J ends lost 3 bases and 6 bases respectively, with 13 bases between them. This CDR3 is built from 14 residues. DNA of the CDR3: TGTGCCAGCAGCTCCGGGGAATACGGTCAGCCCCAGCATTTT. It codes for CASSSGEYGQPQHF. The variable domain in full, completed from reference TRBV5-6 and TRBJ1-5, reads DAGVTQSPTHLIKTRGQQVTLRCSPKSGHDTVSWYQQALGQGPQFIFQYYEEEERQRGNFPDRFSGHQFPNYSSELNVNALLLGDSALYLCASSSGEYGQPQHFGDGTRLSIL.

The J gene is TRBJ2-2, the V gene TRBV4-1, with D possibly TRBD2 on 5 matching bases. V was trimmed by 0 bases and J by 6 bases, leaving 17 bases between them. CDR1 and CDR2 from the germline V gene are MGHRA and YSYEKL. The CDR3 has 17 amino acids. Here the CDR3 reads CASSQDRSRAVAGELFF. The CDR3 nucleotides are TGCGCCAGCAGCCAAGACAGGTCGCGGGCGGTGGCCGGGGAGCTGTTTTTT.

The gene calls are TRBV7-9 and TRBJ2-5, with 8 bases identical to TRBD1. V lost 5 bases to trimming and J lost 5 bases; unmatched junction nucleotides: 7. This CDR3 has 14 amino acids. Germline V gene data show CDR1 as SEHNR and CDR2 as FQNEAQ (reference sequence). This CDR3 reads CASSQRQGMETQYF. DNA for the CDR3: TGTGCCAGCAGCCAGAGACAGGGGATGGAGACCCAGTACTTC.

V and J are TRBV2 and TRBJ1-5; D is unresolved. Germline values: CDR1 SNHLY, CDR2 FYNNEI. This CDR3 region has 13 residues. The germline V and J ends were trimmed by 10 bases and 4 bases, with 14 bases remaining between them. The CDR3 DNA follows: TGTGCCACCGCGAAGGGAGGAAATCAGCCCCAGCATTTT. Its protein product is CATAKGGNQPQHF.

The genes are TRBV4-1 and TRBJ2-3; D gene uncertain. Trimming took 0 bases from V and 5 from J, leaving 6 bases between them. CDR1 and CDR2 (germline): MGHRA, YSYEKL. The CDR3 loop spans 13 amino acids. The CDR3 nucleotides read TGCGCCAGCAGCCAAGATCGAGGAGATACGCAGTATTTT. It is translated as CASSQDRGDTQYF.

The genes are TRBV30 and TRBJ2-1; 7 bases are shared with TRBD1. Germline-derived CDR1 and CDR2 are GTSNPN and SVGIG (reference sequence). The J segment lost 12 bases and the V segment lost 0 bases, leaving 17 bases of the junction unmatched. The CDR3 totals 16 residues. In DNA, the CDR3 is TGTGCCTGGAGTGTACATCTAAGGGACAGTCTCACCGGGCAGTTCTTC. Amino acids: CAWSVHLRDSLTGQFF. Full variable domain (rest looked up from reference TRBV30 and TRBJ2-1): SQTIHQWPATLVQPVGSPLSLECTVEGTSNPNLYWYRQAAGRGLQLLFYSVGIGQISSEVPQNLSASRPQDRQFILSSKKLLLSDSGFYLCAWSVHLRDSLTGQFFGPGTRLTVL.